Listed below are T cell receptor beta chains from one sample, sequenced in a study of OX40 agonist ivuxolimab in advanced cancers. Profiling relied on immunoSEQ multiplex PCR, and the TCRdb table lists in-frame clones only, not all of them. Found here are approximately 30,000 clones, roughly 80% of them singletons; the top ten hold around 10%. The specimen was CD4+ or CD8+ T cells sorted from blood, collected in a trial of the OX40 agonist ivuxolimab. These receptors were obtained from an adult with an advanced solid tumor such as melanoma, head and neck, liver or kidney cancer. Each CDR3 is given with its conserved first and last residue. The order of the fields is D gene, V gene, clone size, J gene, CDR3 DNA, CDR3 protein. D genes are given only for firm matches. Size is omitted from some rows. Given values are once, few, many or a class for expanded clones.

.	TRBV12-5	.	TRBJ1-1	TGTGCTAGTGGTTTGGGAGGGGTCACTGAAGCTTTCTTT	CASGLGGVTEAFF
.	TRBV29-1	.	TRBJ2-5	TGCAGCGTTGAAGTTACACTTGAGACCCAGTACTTC	CSVEVTLETQYF
.	TRBV21-1	.	TRBJ2-3	TGTGCCAGCAGCAAAGCAGGGGGGTCACCCCTAAAACCTAGCACAGATACGCAGTATTTT	CASSKAGGSPLKPSTDTQYF
.	TRBV5-4	.	TRBJ1-4	TGTGCCAGCAGCCCGTCCCGGGACACCCGGCAAAAACTGTTTTTT	CASSPSRDTRQKLFF
TRBD1	TRBV6-5	once	TRBJ1-4	TGTGCCAGCAGTCAGGGGACAGGGGGCTTTGAAAAACTGTTTTTT	CASSQGTGGFEKLFF
.	TRBV5-1	.	TRBJ2-5	TGCGCCAGCAGCTTGGGGCTAGCGACGGAGACCCAGTACTTC	CASSLGLATETQYF
TRBD1	TRBV7-9	.	TRBJ1-1	TGTGCCAGCACCGGGACAGACCGTTTGAACACTGAAGCTTTCTTT	CASTGTDRLNTEAFF
.	TRBV5-6	.	TRBJ1-1	TGTGCCAGCAGCTTGGTGAGGGGGAGGAACACTGAAGCTTTCTTT	CASSLVRGRNTEAFF
TRBD1	TRBV9	.	TRBJ2-2	TGTGCCAGCAGTACAGGGGGCTCGAACACCGGGGAGCTGTTTTTT	CASSTGGSNTGELFF
.	TRBV9	.	TRBJ1-1	TGTGCCAGCAGCGTAGTAAGCAGTATGACTGAAGCTTTCTTT	CASSVVSSMTEAFF
TRBD1	TRBV7-9	.	TRBJ2-5	TGTGCCAGCAGCCTTCCGACAGGGAGAGAGACCCAGTACTTC	CASSLPTGRETQYF
.	TRBV25-1	.	TRBJ2-3	TGTGCCAGCAGTGTGGCAGTCACAGATACGCAGTATTTT	CASSVAVTDTQYF
TRBD1	TRBV6-1	.	TRBJ1-2	TGTGCCAGCAGTGGCAAGACAGGGTTTGGCTACACCTTC	CASSGKTGFGYTF
TRBD1	TRBV4-1	once	TRBJ1-4	TGCGCCAGCAGCCGACGGGACAGTACTAATGAAAAACTGTTTTTT	CASSRRDSTNEKLFF
.	TRBV4-2	.	TRBJ2-3	TGTGCCAGCAGCCAAGATCAAGGGGGGAGCACAGATACGCAGTATTTT	CASSQDQGGSTDTQYF
.	TRBV6-7	.	TRBJ1-2	TGTGCCAGCAGTTACTCGATGGGCTATAACTATGGCTACACCTTC	CASSYSMGYNYGYTF
.	TRBV27	.	TRBJ2-3	TGTGCCAGCAGTTTATTCCAAGACACAGATACGCAGTATTTT	CASSLFQDTDTQYF
.	TRBV30	.	TRBJ1-1	TGTGCCTGGAGTGTGGGGGCTGAAGCTTTCTTT	CAWSVGAEAFF
.	TRBV13	.	TRBJ1-2	TGTGCCAGCAGCCCCCCGGGGGGGCTGAAGGAAAACTATGGCTACACCTTC	CASSPPGGLKENYGYTF
.	TRBV7-2	.	TRBJ1-5	TGTGCCAGCAGCTATCCCGACTCCTCCTATAGCAATCAGCCCCAGCATTTT	CASSYPDSSYSNQPQHF
TRBD2	TRBV13	.	TRBJ2-1	TGTGCCAGCAGCATCCTCGGGACTAGCGGGGGGGCCTCCTACAATGAGCAGTTCTTC	CASSILGTSGGASYNEQFF
.	TRBV6-1	.	TRBJ2-7	TGTGCCAGCTCCAACTCAAGGGGGGGGGCGAACGAGCAGTACTTC	CASSNSRGGANEQYF